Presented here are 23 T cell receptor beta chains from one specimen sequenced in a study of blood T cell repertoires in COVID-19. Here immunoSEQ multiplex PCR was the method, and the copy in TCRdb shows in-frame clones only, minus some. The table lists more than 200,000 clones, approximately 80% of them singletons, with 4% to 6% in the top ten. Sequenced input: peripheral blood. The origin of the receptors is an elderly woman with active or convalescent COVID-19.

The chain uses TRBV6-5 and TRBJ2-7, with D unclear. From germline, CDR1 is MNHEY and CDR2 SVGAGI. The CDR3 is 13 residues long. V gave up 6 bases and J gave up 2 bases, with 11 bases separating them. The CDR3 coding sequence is TGTGCCAGCAGAGGTCCAGGAACCTACGAGCAGTACTTC. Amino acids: CASRGPGTYEQYF.

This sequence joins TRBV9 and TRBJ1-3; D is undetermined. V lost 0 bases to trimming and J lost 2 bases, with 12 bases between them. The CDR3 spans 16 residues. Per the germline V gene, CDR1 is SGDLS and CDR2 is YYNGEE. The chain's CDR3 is CASSVATRGAGNTIYF. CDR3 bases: TGTGCCAGCAGCGTAGCTACCCGAGGAGCTGGAAACACCATATATTTT.

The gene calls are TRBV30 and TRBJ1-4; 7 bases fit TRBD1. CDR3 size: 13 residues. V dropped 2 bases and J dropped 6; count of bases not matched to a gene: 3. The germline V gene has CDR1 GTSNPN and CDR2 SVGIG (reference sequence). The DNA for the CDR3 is TGTGCCTGGAGTCGACAGGGATATGAAAAACTGTTTTTT. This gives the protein CAWSRQGYEKLFF.

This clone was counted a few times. CDR3 bases: TGTGCCTGGAGTCCAGGGGACTATGGCTACACCTTC. Protein: CAWSPGDYGYTF. The chain has TRBV30 and TRBJ1-2, with D perhaps matching TRBD1 (6 bases). V lost 2 bases and J lost 3, with 7 bases in between. The germline gives CDR1 GTSNPN, CDR2 SVGIG (reference sequence). CDR3 length: 12 residues.

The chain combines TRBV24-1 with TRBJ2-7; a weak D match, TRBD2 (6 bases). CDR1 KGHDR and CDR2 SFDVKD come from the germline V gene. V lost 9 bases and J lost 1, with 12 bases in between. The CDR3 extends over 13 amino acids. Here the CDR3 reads CATSGTLSYEQYF. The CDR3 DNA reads TGTGCCACCTCCGGGACTCTGTCCTACGAGCAGTACTTC.

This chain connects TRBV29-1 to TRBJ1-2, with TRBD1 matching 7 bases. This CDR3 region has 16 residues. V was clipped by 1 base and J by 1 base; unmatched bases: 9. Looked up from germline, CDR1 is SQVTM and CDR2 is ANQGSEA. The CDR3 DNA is TGCAGCGTTGAAGGGACAGGAGCCAATTTTAACTATGGCTACACCTTC. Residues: CSVEGTGANFNYGYTF.

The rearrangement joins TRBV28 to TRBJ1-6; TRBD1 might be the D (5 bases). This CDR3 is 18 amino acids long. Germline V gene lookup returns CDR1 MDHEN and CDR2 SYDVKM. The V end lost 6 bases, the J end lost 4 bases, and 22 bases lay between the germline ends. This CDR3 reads CASRPYIVGDQYNSPLHF. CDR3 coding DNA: TGTGCCAGCAGGCCATACATCGTAGGGGATCAGTATAATTCACCCCTCCACTTT.

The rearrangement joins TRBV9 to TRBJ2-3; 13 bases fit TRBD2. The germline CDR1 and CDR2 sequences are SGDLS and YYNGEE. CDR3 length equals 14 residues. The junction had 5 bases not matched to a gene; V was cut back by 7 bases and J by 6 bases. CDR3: CASGWTSGSDTQYF. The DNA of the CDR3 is TGTGCCAGCGGGTGGACTAGCGGGAGTGATACGCAGTATTTT. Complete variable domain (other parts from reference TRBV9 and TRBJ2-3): DSGVTQTPKHLITATGQRVTLRCSPRSGDLSVYWYQQSLDQGLQFLIQYYNGEERAKGNILERFSAQQFPDLHSELNLSSLELGDSALYFCASGWTSGSDTQYFGPGTRLTVL.

The CDR3 coding sequence is TGTGCCAGCAGTTTGGGCCAGGGGGCCAAAAGGTTAAATTCACCCCTCCACTTT. Encoded protein: CASSLGQGAKRLNSPLHF. This chain joins TRBV6-4 and TRBJ1-6; 8 bases map to TRBD1. Germline CDR1 and CDR2: MRHNA and SNTAGT. The trim removed 5 bases at V and 7 bases at J, leaving 16 bases unmatched. This CDR3 spans 18 amino acids.

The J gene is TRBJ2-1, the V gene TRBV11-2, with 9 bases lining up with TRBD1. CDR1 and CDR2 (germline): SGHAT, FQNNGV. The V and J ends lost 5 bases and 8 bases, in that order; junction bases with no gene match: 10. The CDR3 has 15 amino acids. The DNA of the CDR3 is TGTGCCAGCAGCACCGGGACAGGGCGGAGGGATGAGCAGTTCTTC. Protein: CASSTGTGRRDEQFF.

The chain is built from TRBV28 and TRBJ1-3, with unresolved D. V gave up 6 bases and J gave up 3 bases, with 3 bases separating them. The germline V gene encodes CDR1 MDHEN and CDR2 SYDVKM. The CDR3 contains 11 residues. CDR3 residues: CASSFGNTIYF. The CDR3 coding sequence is TGTGCCAGCAGCTTTGGAAACACCATATATTTT.

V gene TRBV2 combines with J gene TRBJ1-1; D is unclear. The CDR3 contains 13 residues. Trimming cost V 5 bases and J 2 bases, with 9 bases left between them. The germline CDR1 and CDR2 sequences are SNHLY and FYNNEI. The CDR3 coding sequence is TGTGCCAGCAGTTTAATGCGAAACACTGAAGCTTTCTTT. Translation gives CASSLMRNTEAFF.

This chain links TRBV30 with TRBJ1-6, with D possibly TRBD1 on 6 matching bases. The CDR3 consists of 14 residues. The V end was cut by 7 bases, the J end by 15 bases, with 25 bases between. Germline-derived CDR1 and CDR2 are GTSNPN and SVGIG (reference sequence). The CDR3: CALAPGSRGGVLHF. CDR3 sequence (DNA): TGTGCCTTGGCACCGGGGTCCAGGGGAGGGGTCCTCCACTTT.

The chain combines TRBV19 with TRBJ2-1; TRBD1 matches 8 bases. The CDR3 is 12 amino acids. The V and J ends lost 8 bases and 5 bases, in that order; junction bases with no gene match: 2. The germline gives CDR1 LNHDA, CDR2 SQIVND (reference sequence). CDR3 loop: CASLDRDNEQFF. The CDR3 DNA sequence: TGTGCCAGTTTGGACAGGGACAATGAGCAGTTCTTC.

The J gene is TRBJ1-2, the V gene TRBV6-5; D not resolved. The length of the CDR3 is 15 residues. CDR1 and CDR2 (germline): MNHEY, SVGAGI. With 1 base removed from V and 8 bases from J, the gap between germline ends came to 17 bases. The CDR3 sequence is CASSYFGQKPLGYTF. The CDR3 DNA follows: TGTGCCAGCAGTTACTTTGGGCAGAAGCCCCTCGGCTACACCTTC.

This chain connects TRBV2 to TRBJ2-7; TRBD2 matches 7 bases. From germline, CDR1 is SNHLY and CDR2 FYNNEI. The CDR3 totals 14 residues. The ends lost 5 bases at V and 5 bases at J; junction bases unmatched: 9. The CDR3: CASSPRTSVDEQYF. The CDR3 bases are TGTGCCAGCAGTCCCAGAACTAGCGTCGACGAGCAGTACTTC.

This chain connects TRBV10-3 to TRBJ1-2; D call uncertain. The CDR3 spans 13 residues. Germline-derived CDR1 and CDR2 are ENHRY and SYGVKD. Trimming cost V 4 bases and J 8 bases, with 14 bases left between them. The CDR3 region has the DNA TGTGCCATCAGTGTCTCTGAGGGCTTAGGCTACACCTTC. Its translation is CAISVSEGLGYTF.

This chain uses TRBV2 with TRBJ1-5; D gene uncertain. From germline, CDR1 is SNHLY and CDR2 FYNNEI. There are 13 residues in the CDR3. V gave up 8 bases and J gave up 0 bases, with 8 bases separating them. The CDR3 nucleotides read TGTGCCAGCGCAGTTTATAGCAATCAGCCCCAGCATTTT. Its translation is CASAVYSNQPQHF.

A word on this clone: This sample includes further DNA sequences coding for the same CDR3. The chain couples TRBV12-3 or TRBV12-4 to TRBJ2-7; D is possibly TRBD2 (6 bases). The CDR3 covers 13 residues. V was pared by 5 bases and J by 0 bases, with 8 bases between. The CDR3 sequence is CASSLGSSYEQYF. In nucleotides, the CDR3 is TGTGCCAGCAGTCTCGGGAGCTCCTACGAGCAGTACTTC.

CDR3 DNA sequence: TGCGCCAGCAGCTTTGGGCAGGGGGCGCGGGCTAATGAAAAACTGTTTTTT. Its translation is CASSFGQGARANEKLFF. The V gene is TRBV5-1, the J gene TRBJ1-4; 8 bases fit TRBD1. The CDR3 length is 17 residues. V shed 2 bases, J shed 3 bases, and the junction held 9 bases outside the gene matches. In germline, CDR1 is SGHRS, CDR2 YFSETQ.

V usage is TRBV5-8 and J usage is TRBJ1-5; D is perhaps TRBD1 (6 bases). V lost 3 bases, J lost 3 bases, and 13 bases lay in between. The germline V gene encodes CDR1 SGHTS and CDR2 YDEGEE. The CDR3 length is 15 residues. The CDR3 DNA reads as TGTGCCAGCAGCTACGAGGGGGGGAACAATCAGCCCCAGCATTTT. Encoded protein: CASSYEGGNNQPQHF.

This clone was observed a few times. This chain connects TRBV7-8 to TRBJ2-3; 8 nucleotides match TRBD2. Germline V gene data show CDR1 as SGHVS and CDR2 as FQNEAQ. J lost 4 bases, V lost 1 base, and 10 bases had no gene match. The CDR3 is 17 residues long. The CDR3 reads CASSLGSGRGGADTQYF. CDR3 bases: TGTGCCAGCAGCTTAGGTTCCGGGAGGGGCGGGGCAGATACGCAGTATTTT.

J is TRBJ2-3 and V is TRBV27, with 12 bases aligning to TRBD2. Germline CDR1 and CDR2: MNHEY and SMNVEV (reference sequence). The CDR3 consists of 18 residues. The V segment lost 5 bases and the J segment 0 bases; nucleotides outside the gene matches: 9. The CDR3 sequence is CASSRPLAGGTSTDTQYF. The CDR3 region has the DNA TGTGCCAGCAGTCGTCCCCTAGCGGGGGGGACTAGCACAGATACGCAGTATTTT.